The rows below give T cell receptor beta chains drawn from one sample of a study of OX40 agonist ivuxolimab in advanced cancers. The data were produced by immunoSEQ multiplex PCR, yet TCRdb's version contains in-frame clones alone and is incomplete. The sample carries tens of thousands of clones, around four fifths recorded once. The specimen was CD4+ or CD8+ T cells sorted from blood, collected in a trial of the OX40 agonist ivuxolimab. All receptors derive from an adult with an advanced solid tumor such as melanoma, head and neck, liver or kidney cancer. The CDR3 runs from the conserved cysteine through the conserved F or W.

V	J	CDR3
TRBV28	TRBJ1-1	CASSPPQGGGNTEAFF
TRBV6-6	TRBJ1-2	CASSYGGDYGYTF
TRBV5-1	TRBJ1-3	CASSLGSIGNTIYF
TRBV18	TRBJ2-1	CASSPGGVNEQFF
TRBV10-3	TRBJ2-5	CATHDPDKETQYF
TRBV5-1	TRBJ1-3	CASSLEDSGNTIYF
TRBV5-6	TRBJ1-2	CASTQNGGVYGYTF
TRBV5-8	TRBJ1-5	CASSLSPSGNQPQHF
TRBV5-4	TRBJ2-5	CASSPNPGLAEETQYF
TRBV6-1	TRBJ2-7	CASRFRDTTTYEQYF